The present TCR beta chain was sequenced within a study of T cell repertoires in cytomegalovirus infection. On the study more broadly: Well-studied HLA-B-restricted CMV epitopes were used in the study alongside recently identified HLA-C-restricted ones.

MiXCR, run by TCRdb on the reads, gives a single entry per CDR3 protein. The sample consists of 35,000 to 55,000 distinct CDR3 sequences, around 18% of them appearing once. The CDR3 has 16 residues. The V gene's germline CDR1 is SGHTA and CDR2 FQGNSA. Trimming shortened V by 5 bases and J by 6 bases, and 20 bases separated the two germline ends. Many counts were recorded for this clonotype. Antigen specificity is unknown. Study-level findings and limits: CMV-specific TCR beta clonotypes restricted by HLA-C dominated the ex vivo response.

This TCR derives from a human donor in good health (CMV status not recorded). Some clones in this sample may be carry-over from other donors' samples. This specimen was CD8+ T cells from cultured PBMCs, taken from culture after CMV antigen stimulation. The genes are TRBV7-2 and TRBJ2-1; D is possibly TRBD2 (6 bases). CDR3 loop: CASSPSGSWAPNEQFF. The CDR3 bases are TGTGCCAGCAGCCCATCCGGGAGTTGGGCCCCCAATGAGCAGTTCTTC. Variable domain in full (rest from reference TRBV7-2 and TRBJ2-1): GAGVSQSPSNKVTEKGKDVELRCDPISGHTALYWYRQSLGQGLEFLIYFQGNSAPDKSGLPSDRFSAERTGGSVSTLTIQRTQQEDSAVYLCASSPSGSWAPNEQFFGPGTRLTVL.